The 30 T cell receptor beta chains below all came from one sample that was sequenced in a study of blood T cell repertoires in COVID-19. Repertoires were generated with immunoSEQ multiplex PCR, while TCRdb's copy carries only in-frame clones and drops some. The sample holds about 68,000 clones; roughly 91% are singletons and the top ten take around 7%. What was sequenced was peripheral blood. The receptors were sampled from a man aged 40-55 years with COVID-19, enrolled during active disease.

This clone has a handful of counts. The chain is built from TRBV6-5 and TRBJ1-1, with D possibly matching TRBD1 (6 bases). Germline-derived CDR1 and CDR2 are MNHEY and SVGAGI. This CDR3 spans 16 amino acids. The ends were cut back, 2 bases at V and 2 bases at J, with 15 bases in the middle. The CDR3 region is CASSYTYLTGNTEAFF. In DNA, the CDR3 is TGTGCCAGCAGTTACACATACCTGACAGGAAACACTGAAGCTTTCTTT.

This clone has more than one count but fewer than ten. CDR3 in DNA: TGTGCCAGCAGTTCGGGGAGCCGAATACGCACAGATACGCAGTATTTT. Protein: CASSSGSRIRTDTQYF. V and J are TRBV5-4 and TRBJ2-3, with a possible D match to TRBD2 (5 bases). CDR1 and CDR2 (germline): SGHNT, YYREEE (reference sequence). The CDR3 is made up of 16 amino acids. Trimming stripped 5 bases from V and 1 base from J, with 17 bases between. The full variable domain, its missing parts supplied by reference TRBV5-4 and TRBJ2-3, is ETGVTQSPTHLIKTRGQQVTLRCSSQSGHNTVSWYQQALGQGPQFIFQYYREEENGRGNFPPRFSGLQFPNYSSELNVNALELDDSALYLCASSSGSRIRTDTQYFGPGTRLTVL.

V is TRBV27 and J is TRBJ2-1; 8 nucleotides agree with TRBD2. With V trimmed by 5 bases and J by 9 bases, 6 bases remained unmatched. Germline V gives CDR1 MNHEY, CDR2 SMNVEV (reference sequence). There are 13 residues in the CDR3. In DNA, the CDR3 is TGTGCCAGCAGTAGCTCGGGGGGGGGTGAGCAGTTCTTC. Translated, it gives CASSSSGGGEQFF.

The chain carries TRBV11-2 and TRBJ2-3; 11 nucleotides agree with TRBD1. Trimming removed 1 base from V and 4 bases from J; junction bases left unmatched: 10. The CDR3 length is 18 residues. Germline CDR1 SGHAT, CDR2 FQNNGV. The CDR3 DNA reads as TGTGCCAGCAGCTTAGTATTGGGGACAGGGGGATCGGCAGATACGCAGTATTTT. Its translation is CASSLVLGTGGSADTQYF.

The rearrangement links TRBV7-6 to TRBJ2-7, with D perhaps TRBD2 (5 bases). This CDR3 is 16 amino acids long. V dropped 0 bases and J dropped 3 bases, with 15 bases sitting between them. Germline V gene sequence: CDR1 SGHVS, CDR2 FNYEAQ. CDR3 bases: TGTGCCAGCAGCTTAGCGGCGGGCAGGCCGCGCTACGAGCAGTACTTC. This encodes CASSLAAGRPRYEQYF.

This chain joins TRBV19 and TRBJ1-6; TRBD1 matches at 8 bases. Per germline, CDR1 LNHDA and CDR2 SQIVND (reference sequence). V lost 4 bases, J lost 0 bases, and 11 bases stayed unmatched. The CDR3 contains 19 residues. CDR3 bases: TGTGCCAGTAGTAGCCCGGGACAGGACTTCGGCTCCTATAATTCACCCCTCCACTTT. This gives the protein CASSSPGQDFGSYNSPLHF.

This clone was seen only once. The rearrangement uses TRBV6-5 and TRBJ1-2, with 7 positions matching TRBD1. Germline CDR1 and CDR2: MNHEY and SVGAGI. V lost 5 bases and J lost 9; bases outside the gene matches: 9. The CDR3 runs to 13 residues. The DNA for the CDR3 is TGTGCCAGCAGTCTACGACAGGGAACAAGCTACACCTTC. Amino acid sequence: CASSLRQGTSYTF.

The chain combines TRBV10-3 with TRBJ2-4; the D gene is possibly TRBD1 (6 bases). The CDR3 has 15 residues. V was pared by 5 bases and J by 2 bases, with 13 bases between. Germline CDR1 reads ENHRY; CDR2 reads SYGVKD. CDR3 bases: TGTGCCATCAGTACTATCACAGGGTCCAAAAACATTCAGTACTTC. Its translation is CAISTITGSKNIQYF.

The CDR3 reads CASSELEARGELFF. Written as DNA, the CDR3 is TGTGCCAGCAGTGAACTGGAGGCCCGCGGGGAGCTGTTTTTT. V gene TRBV2 combines with J gene TRBJ2-2, with D tentatively TRBD2 (5 bases). Trimming left V 2 bases short and J 7 bases short, with 11 bases between. Germline V gene lookup returns CDR1 SNHLY and CDR2 FYNNEI. There are 14 residues in the CDR3.

The chain links TRBV30 to TRBJ1-2; no definite D call. The V end lost 8 bases, the J end lost 0 bases, and 16 bases lay between the germline ends. The CDR3 has 14 amino acids. Germline V gene data show CDR1 as GTSNPN and CDR2 as SVGIG (reference sequence). Here the CDR3 DNA reads TGTGCCCGCGGTAGGATGCCCTCTAACTATGGCTACACCTTC. This codes for CARGRMPSNYGYTF. The whole variable domain, filled in from reference TRBV30 and TRBJ1-2, reads SQTIHQWPATLVQPVGSPLSLECTVEGTSNPNLYWYRQAAGRGLQLLFYSVGIGQISSEVPQNLSASRPQDRQFILSSKKLLLSDSGFYLCARGRMPSNYGYTFGSGTRLTVV.

This chain joins TRBV3-1 (or the pseudogene TRBV3-2) and TRBJ1-4; D gene unclear. Germline V gives CDR1 LGHDT, CDR2 YNNKEL (reference sequence). CDR3 length: 14 amino acids. Trimming stripped 1 base from V and 8 bases from J, with 11 bases between. The CDR3 sequence is CASSQASEAEKLFF. The CDR3 bases are TGTGCCAGCAGCCAAGCCTCAGAAGCGGAAAAACTGTTTTTT.

The chain joins TRBV30 to TRBJ1-1; D ambiguous. Germline lookup yields CDR1 GTSNPN and CDR2 SVGIG (reference sequence). The CDR3 totals 15 residues. V lost 3 bases and J 5 bases, leaving 19 bases between the germline ends. Here the CDR3 reads CAWSLPGFSGTEAFF. As DNA, the CDR3 is TGTGCCTGGAGCCTGCCTGGATTCTCGGGAACTGAAGCTTTCTTT.

The chain has TRBV6-4 and TRBJ1-2; 10 nucleotides align to TRBD1. V was pared by 4 bases and J by 10 bases, with 9 bases of the junction left unmatched. Germline V gene lookup returns CDR1 MRHNA and CDR2 SNTAGT. The length of the CDR3 is 14 residues. This chain's CDR3 is CASSAEGQGYPYTF. CDR3 sequence (DNA): TGTGCCAGCAGTGCGGAGGGACAGGGGTACCCCTACACCTTC.

This clone was observed once. This chain uses TRBV10-1 with TRBJ2-2; D ambiguous. Trimming removed 4 bases from V and 6 bases from J, with 12 bases in between. This CDR3 is 14 amino acids long. Germline loops: CDR1 WNHNN, CDR2 SYGVQD (reference sequence). Here the CDR3 reads CASSADPASGELFF. Here the CDR3 DNA reads TGCGCCAGCAGTGCCGATCCCGCGTCCGGGGAGCTGTTTTTT.

The chain couples TRBV30 to TRBJ1-1, with D perhaps matching TRBD1 (6 bases). This CDR3 has 11 residues. Trimming removed 5 bases at V and 11 bases at J, with 15 bases between. CDR1 and CDR2 from the germline V gene are GTSNPN and SVGIG (reference sequence). The CDR3 loop is CAWPRGLCAFF. CDR3 in DNA: TGTGCCTGGCCCAGGGGATTATGCGCTTTCTTT. The full variable domain, its missing parts supplied by reference TRBV30 and TRBJ1-1, is SQTIHQWPATLVQPVGSPLSLECTVEGTSNPNLYWYRQAAGRGLQLLFYSVGIGQISSEVPQNLSASRPQDRQFILSSKKLLLSDSGFYLCAWPRGLCAFFGQGTRLTVV.

The chain links TRBV10-3 to TRBJ1-1; weak D call: TRBD1 (5 bases). V was pared by 3 bases and J by 4 bases, with 9 bases between. Germline-derived CDR1 and CDR2 are ENHRY and SYGVKD. The CDR3 totals 13 residues. The CDR3 DNA is TGTGCCATCAGTGATGGGGGGGGCACTGAAGCTTTCTTT. Protein sequence: CAISDGGGTEAFF.

The chain uses TRBV6-6 and TRBJ2-2, with 10 bases lining up with TRBD2. The CDR3 has 15 residues. Germline V gives CDR1 MNHNY, CDR2 SVGAGI (reference sequence). V lost 6 bases, J lost 7 bases, and 8 bases stayed unmatched. Written as DNA, the CDR3 is TGTGCCAGCAGCCTAGCGGGGGCAAGGGTCGGGGAGCTGTTTTTT. Protein sequence: CASSLAGARVGELFF.

V gene TRBV6-5 combines with J gene TRBJ1-2; D is perhaps TRBD1 (6 bases). This CDR3 contains 15 residues. Trimming removed 7 bases at V and 2 bases at J, with 17 bases between. Germline V CDR1 and CDR2: MNHEY, SVGAGI. The CDR3 sequence: CASNSDRNLNYGYTF. The CDR3 region has the DNA TGTGCCAGCAACAGCGACAGGAACCTAAACTATGGCTACACCTTC.

The chain combines TRBV30 with TRBJ1-3; 8 bases agree with TRBD1. V was pared by 3 bases and J by 0 bases, with 10 bases of the junction left unmatched. Germline CDR1 and CDR2: GTSNPN and SVGIG (reference sequence). CDR3 length: 17 residues. The CDR3 sequence: CAWSRTGGIFSGNTIYF. The CDR3 DNA reads TGTGCCTGGAGCCGTACAGGGGGGATATTCTCTGGAAACACCATATATTTT.

This sequence joins TRBV19 and TRBJ2-5, with D possibly matching TRBD1 (5 bases). This CDR3 has 15 amino acids. The germline V and J ends were trimmed by 6 bases and 4 bases, with 18 bases remaining between them. Germline CDR1 and CDR2: LNHDA and SQIVND (reference sequence). DNA for the CDR3: TGTGCCAGTAGGGAGACAGACCCAGGCGTAGAGACCCAGTACTTC. This translates into CASRETDPGVETQYF. Variable domain in full (rest from reference TRBV19 and TRBJ2-5): DGGITQSPKYLFRKEGQNVTLSCEQNLNHDAMYWYRQDPGQGLRLIYYSQIVNDFQKGDIAEGYSVSREKKESFPLTVTSAQKNPTAFYLCASRETDPGVETQYFGPGTRLLVL.

The V and J genes are TRBV27 and TRBJ1-2; tentatively, D is TRBD1 (6 bases). Germline CDR1 reads MNHEY; CDR2 reads SMNVEV (reference sequence). The CDR3 has 14 residues. Trimming shortened V by 0 bases and J by 6 bases, and 11 bases separated the two germline ends. As DNA, the CDR3 is TGTGCCAGCAGTTTATCGTGGCAGGGGCATGGCTACACCTTC. This gives the protein CASSLSWQGHGYTF.

The gene calls are TRBV9 and TRBJ2-3, with D perhaps TRBD2 (6 bases). Germline-derived CDR1 and CDR2 are SGDLS and YYNGEE. This CDR3 spans 14 amino acids. V shed 4 bases and J shed 4 bases, with 13 bases lying between them. The CDR3 region has the DNA TGTGCCAGCAGCACCCCTAGCGCGGCAGATACGCAGTATTTT. Translating it yields CASSTPSAADTQYF.

The count of this clone is one. This sequence joins TRBV2 and TRBJ2-5; 8 bases line up with TRBD2. The trim removed 7 bases at V and 2 bases at J, leaving 6 bases unmatched. This CDR3 contains 14 residues. Germline CDR1 and CDR2: SNHLY and FYNNEI. The CDR3, as DNA: TGTGCCAGCATTGGACTAGCCCTACAAGAGACCCAGTACTTC. It is translated as CASIGLALQETQYF.

This clone is a singleton in its sample. The rearrangement joins TRBV30 to TRBJ1-6; possible D gene TRBD1, 6 bases. The CDR3 totals 13 residues. V lost 5 bases to trimming and J lost 5 bases, with 10 bases between them. Germline V gene sequence: CDR1 GTSNPN, CDR2 SVGIG (reference sequence). The CDR3 bases are TGTGCCTGGGGACAGACTGATAATTCACCCCTCCACTTT. Its protein product is CAWGQTDNSPLHF.

The J gene is TRBJ1-1, the V gene TRBV6-2 or TRBV6-3; no reliable D call. V was shortened by 3 bases and J by 1 base, with 9 bases between the two germline ends. Germline values: CDR1 MNHEY, CDR2 SVGEGT. The CDR3 totals 14 residues. The CDR3, as DNA: TGTGCCAGCAGTTATATCGTGGCGAACACTGAAGCTTTCTTT. Translated, it gives CASSYIVANTEAFF.

This chain joins TRBV7-7 and TRBJ2-2, with 8 bases matching TRBD1. Trimming removed 5 bases from V and 3 bases from J; junction bases left unmatched: 2. The CDR3 is 14 residues long. From germline, CDR1 is SSHAT and CDR2 FNYEAQ (reference sequence). CDR3 sequence reads: CASSEQGDTGELFF. DNA for the CDR3: TGTGCCAGCAGCGAACAGGGGGACACCGGGGAGCTGTTTTTT.

The V and J genes are TRBV7-6 and TRBJ2-6, with D unresolved. CDR3 length equals 17 residues. The V and J ends lost 1 base and 2 bases respectively, with 12 bases between them. Looked up from germline, CDR1 is SGHVS and CDR2 is FNYEAQ. The CDR3 loop reads CASSLVAVSAGANVLTF. CDR3 coding DNA: TGTGCCAGCAGCTTAGTAGCAGTATCGGCTGGGGCCAACGTCCTGACTTTC.

The V and J genes are TRBV3-1 (or the pseudogene TRBV3-2) and TRBJ2-4; a possible D gene is TRBD1 (5 bases). There are 13 residues in the CDR3. Germline-derived CDR1 and CDR2 are LGHDT and YNNKEL (reference sequence). V lost 0 bases to trimming and J lost 13 bases, with 13 bases between them. The CDR3 reads CASSQEVRATQYF. In DNA form, the CDR3 reads TGTGCCAGCAGCCAAGAGGTCAGGGCAACCCAGTACTTC.

This clone was found a few times. The chain has TRBV21-1 and TRBJ1-5; TRBD1, the table's D call, was not compared with the DNA. TRBV21-1 is a pseudogene segment. The CDR3 spans 13 residues. The CDR3 spells CASRGDRAMPQHF. The CDR3 DNA follows: TGTGCCAGCAGGGGGGACAGGGCGATGCCCCAGCATTTT.

The V gene is TRBV7-9, the J gene TRBJ1-4, with D perhaps TRBD1 (6 bases). V was pared by 5 bases and J by 0 bases, with 16 bases between. CDR1 is SEHNR and CDR2 is FQNEAQ in the germline V gene (reference sequence). The CDR3 spans 17 residues. CDR3 nucleotide sequence: TGTGCCAGCAGCCCCCGGGGGGCCCTTGCAACTAATGAAAAACTGTTTTTT. It is translated as CASSPRGALATNEKLFF. The whole variable domain, remainder taken from reference TRBV7-9 and TRBJ1-4, is DTGVSQNPRHKITKRGQNVTFRCDPISEHNRLYWYRQTLGQGPEFLTYFQNEAQLEKSRLLSDRFSAERPKGSFSTLEIQRTEQGDSAMYLCASSPRGALATNEKLFFGSGTQLSVL.